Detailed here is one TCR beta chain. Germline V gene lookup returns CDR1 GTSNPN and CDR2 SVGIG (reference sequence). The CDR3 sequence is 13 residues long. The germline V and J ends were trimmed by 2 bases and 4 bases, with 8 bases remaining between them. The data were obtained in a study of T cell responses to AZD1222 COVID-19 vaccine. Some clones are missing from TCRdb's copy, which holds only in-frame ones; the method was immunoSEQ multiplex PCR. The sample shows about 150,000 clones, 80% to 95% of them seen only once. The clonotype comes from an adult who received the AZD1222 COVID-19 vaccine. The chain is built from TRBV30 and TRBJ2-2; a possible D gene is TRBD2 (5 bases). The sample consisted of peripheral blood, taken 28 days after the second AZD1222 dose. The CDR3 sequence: CAWSRGSTGELFF. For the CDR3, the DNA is TGTGCCTGGAGTCGAGGGAGCACCGGGGAGCTGTTTTTT.